The rows below give T cell receptor beta chains drawn from one sample of a study of blood T cell repertoires in COVID-19. Some clones are missing from TCRdb's copy, which holds only in-frame ones; the method was immunoSEQ multiplex PCR. There are 400,000 to 550,000 clones in the sample; nearly 90% occur only once, and 1.5% to 2% lies in the top ten. The sequenced sample consisted of PBMCs or T cells enriched from blood (not recorded which). The receptors stem from a young woman with acute COVID-19. Each CDR3 is given with its conserved first and last residue. Fields, in order: J gene, D gene, clone size, V gene, CDR3 DNA, CDR3 protein. D genes are given only for firm matches. Size is stated for part of the rows, as once, few or many counts, or as a class when the clone is expanded.

TRBJ1-1,-,-,TRBV12-3/TRBV12-4,TGTGCCAGCAGTTGGGGGGGGATGGGAGCTTTCTTT,CASSWGGMGAFF
TRBJ2-7,-,few,TRBV2,TGTGCCAGCAGTGAAATTCAGGCCTCCTACGAGCAGTACTTC,CASSEIQASYEQYF
TRBJ2-7,-,-,TRBV3-1/TRBV3-2,TGTGCCAGCAGCCAAGATCCCCCGGGGTTTCCATCCTACGAGCAGTACTTC,CASSQDPPGFPSYEQYF
TRBJ2-7,TRBD1,once,TRBV6-4,TGTGCCGGTGACAGGGGGCGCGAGCAGTACTTC,CAGDRGREQYF
TRBJ2-7,TRBD2,-,TRBV27,TGTGCCAGCAGGCCTAGCGGGCACTCCTACGAGCAGTACTTC,CASRPSGHSYEQYF
TRBJ2-7,TRBD2,-,TRBV7-2,TGTGCCAGCAGCTCCAGCGGGGCCTTCTCCTACGAGCAGTACTTC,CASSSSGAFSYEQYF
TRBJ1-4,TRBD1,-,TRBV28,TGTGCCAGCATGGTAGGACAGGGGGACGAAAAACTGTTTTTT,CASMVGQGDEKLFF
TRBJ1-2,TRBD1,-,TRBV4-2,TGTGCCAGCAGCCAAGAAGGGGGCGTACGCTATGGCTACACCTTC,CASSQEGGVRYGYTF
TRBJ1-2,-,-,TRBV4-1,TGCGCCAGCAGCCAATACCGCACCACAGGAGGCTACACCTTC,CASSQYRTTGGYTF
TRBJ2-3,-,-,TRBV7-2,TGTGCCAGCAGCTTAGCTGTGCGGCAAATAACAGATACGCAGTATTTT,CASSLAVRQITDTQYF
TRBJ1-5,-,-,TRBV5-6,TGTGCCAGCAGCTTGCGGGGGAACCAGCCCCAGCATTTT,CASSLRGNQPQHF
TRBJ1-1,-,few,TRBV20-1,TGCAGTGCTAAAGGAGGAGGGGAAGCTTTCTTT,CSAKGGGEAFF
TRBJ2-1,-,-,TRBV27,TGTGCCAGCAGTTTTACAGCCTACAATGAGCAGTTCTTC,CASSFTAYNEQFF
TRBJ1-2,TRBD1,-,TRBV5-5,TGTGCCAGCAGCTTCGACAGGGACGCCAACTATGGCTACACCTTC,CASSFDRDANYGYTF
TRBJ1-3,-,-,TRBV4-1,TGCGCCAGCAGCCAAGTGGGGGCTTCCGGAAACACCATATATTTT,CASSQVGASGNTIYF
TRBJ1-2,TRBD1,-,TRBV6-5,TGTGCCAGCATCGGACAGGGGGGGGATGGCTACACCTTC,CASIGQGGDGYTF
TRBJ1-4,TRBD1,-,TRBV19,TGTGCCAGTAGTAGACAGGGGGAGGGAAAACTGTTTTTT,CASSRQGEGKLFF
TRBJ1-2,TRBD1,-,TRBV7-2,TGTGCCAGCAGACAACCGGGACAGGGGGCGTATGGCTACACCTTC,CASRQPGQGAYGYTF
TRBJ1-6,-,-,TRBV7-2,TGTGCCAGCAGCTTACAGGGATATAATTCACCCCTCCACTTT,CASSLQGYNSPLHF
TRBJ1-1,-,few,TRBV5-6,TGTGCCAGCAGCGCCCTGGCGGCCATGAACACTGAAGCTTTCTTT,CASSALAAMNTEAFF